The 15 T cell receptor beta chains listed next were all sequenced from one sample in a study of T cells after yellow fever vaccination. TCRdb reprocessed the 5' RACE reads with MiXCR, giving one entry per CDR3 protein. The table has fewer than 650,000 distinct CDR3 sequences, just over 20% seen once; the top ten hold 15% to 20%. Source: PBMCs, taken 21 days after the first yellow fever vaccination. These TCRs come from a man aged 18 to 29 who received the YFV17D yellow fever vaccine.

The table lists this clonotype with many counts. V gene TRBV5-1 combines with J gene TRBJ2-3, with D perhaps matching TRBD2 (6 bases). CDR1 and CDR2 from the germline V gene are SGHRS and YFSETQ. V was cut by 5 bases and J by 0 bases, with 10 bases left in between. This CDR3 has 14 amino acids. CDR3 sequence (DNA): TGCGCCAGCAGAGTAGCGGTGAGCACAGATACGCAGTATTTT. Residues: CASRVAVSTDTQYF. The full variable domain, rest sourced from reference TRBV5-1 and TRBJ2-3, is KAGVTQTPRYLIKTRGQQVTLSCSPISGHRSVSWYQQTPGQGLQFLFEYFSETQRNKGNFPGRFSGRQFSNSRSEMNVSTLELGDSALYLCASRVAVSTDTQYFGPGTRLTVL.

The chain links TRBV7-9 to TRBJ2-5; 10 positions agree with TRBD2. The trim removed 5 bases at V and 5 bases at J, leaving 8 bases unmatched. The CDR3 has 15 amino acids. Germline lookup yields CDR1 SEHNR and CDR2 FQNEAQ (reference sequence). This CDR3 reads CASSALAGELETQYF. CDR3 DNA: TGTGCCAGCAGCGCCCTAGCGGGGGAGTTGGAGACCCAGTACTTC.

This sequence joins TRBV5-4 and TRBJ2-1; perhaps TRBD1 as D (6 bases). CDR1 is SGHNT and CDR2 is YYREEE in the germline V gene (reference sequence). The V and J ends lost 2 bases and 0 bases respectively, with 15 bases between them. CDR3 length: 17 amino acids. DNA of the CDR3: TGTGCCAGCAGCTTATTACAGGGCCAAGGCTCCTACAATGAGCAGTTCTTC. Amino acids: CASSLLQGQGSYNEQFF.

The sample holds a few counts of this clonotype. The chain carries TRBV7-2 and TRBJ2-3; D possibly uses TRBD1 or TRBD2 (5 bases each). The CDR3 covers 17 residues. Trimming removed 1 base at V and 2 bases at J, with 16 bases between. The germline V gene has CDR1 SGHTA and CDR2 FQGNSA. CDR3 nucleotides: TGTGCCAGCAGCTTAGGCGTCGTGAGAGGGGCCACAGATACGCAGTATTTT. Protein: CASSLGVVRGATDTQYF.

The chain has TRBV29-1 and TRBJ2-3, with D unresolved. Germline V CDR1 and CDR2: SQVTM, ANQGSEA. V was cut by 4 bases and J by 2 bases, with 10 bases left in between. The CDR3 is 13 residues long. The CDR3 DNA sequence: TGCAGCGTTGTCCCGGTAGACACAGATACGCAGTATTTT. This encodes CSVVPVDTDTQYF.

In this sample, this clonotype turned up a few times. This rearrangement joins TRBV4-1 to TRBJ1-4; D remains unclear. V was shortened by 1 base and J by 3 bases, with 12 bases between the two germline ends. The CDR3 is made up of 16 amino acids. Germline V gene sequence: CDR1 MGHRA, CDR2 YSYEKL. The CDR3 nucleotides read TGCGCCAGCAGCCAAGCGGGTATACCCCCTAATGAAAAACTGTTTTTT. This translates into CASSQAGIPPNEKLFF.

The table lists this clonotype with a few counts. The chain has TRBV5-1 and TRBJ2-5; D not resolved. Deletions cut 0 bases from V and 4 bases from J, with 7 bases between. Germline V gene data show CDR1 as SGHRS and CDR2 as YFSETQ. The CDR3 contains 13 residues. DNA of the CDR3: TGCGCCAGCAGCTTGGATCCCCGAGAGACCCAGTACTTC. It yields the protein CASSLDPRETQYF.

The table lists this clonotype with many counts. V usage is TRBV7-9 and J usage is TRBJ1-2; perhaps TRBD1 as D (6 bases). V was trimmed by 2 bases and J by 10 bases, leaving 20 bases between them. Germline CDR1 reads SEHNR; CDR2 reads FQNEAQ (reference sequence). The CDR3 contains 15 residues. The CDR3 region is CASSLFPDRSNYYTF. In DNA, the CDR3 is TGTGCCAGCAGCTTATTTCCGGACAGATCTAACTACTACACCTTC.

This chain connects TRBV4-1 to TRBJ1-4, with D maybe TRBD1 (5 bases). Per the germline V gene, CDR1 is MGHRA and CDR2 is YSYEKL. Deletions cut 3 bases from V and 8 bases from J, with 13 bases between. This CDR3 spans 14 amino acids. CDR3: CASSHLTGDEKLFF. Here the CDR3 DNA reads TGCGCCAGCAGCCATCTTACAGGCGACGAAAAACTGTTTTTT.

The CDR3 spells CASKADRKHFETQYF. The CDR3, as DNA: TGTGCCAGTAAAGCGGACAGGAAACACTTCGAGACCCAGTACTTC. The chain combines TRBV19 with TRBJ2-5, with 7 bases fitting TRBD1. This CDR3 is 15 amino acids long. V was pared by 7 bases and J by 5 bases, with 13 bases of the junction left unmatched. CDR1 is LNHDA, CDR2 SQIVND, per germline (reference sequence).

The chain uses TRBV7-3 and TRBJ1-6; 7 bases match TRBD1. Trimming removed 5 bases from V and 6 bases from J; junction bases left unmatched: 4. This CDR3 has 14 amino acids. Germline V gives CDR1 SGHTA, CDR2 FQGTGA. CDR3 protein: CASSDTGANSPLHF. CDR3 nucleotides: TGTGCCAGCAGCGACACAGGGGCTAATTCACCCCTCCACTTT.

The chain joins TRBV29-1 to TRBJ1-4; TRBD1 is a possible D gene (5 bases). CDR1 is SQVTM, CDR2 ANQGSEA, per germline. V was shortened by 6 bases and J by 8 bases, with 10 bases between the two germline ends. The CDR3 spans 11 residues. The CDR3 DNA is TGCAGCGTAGCGGCAGGGGAAAAACTGTTTTTT. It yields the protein CSVAAGEKLFF.

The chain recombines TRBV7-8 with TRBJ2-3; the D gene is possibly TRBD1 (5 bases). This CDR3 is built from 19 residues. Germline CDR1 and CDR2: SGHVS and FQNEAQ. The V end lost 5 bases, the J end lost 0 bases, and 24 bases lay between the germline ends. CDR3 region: CASSPTQDTLPSSTDTQYF. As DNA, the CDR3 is TGTGCCAGCAGCCCAACACAGGATACTCTTCCCTCTAGCACAGATACGCAGTATTTT.

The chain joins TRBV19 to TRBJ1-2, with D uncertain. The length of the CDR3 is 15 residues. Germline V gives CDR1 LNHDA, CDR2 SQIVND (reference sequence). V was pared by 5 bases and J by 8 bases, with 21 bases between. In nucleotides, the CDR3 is TGTGCCAGTAGTCTTACGCGACGGACCCTCGTAGGCTACACCTTC. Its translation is CASSLTRRTLVGYTF.

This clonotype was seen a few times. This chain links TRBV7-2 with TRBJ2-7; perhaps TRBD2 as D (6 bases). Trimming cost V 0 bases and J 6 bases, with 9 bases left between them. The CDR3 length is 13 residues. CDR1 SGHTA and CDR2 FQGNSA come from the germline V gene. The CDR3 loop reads CASSLATSSEQYF. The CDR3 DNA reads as TGTGCCAGCAGCTTAGCGACTAGTAGCGAGCAGTACTTC.